This entry is about one T cell receptor (beta chain). This sample stems from a study of CD8 T cells in Susac syndrome. TEMRA cells were FACS-enriched, while CD8+ and CD4+ T cells were negatively isolated. Reverse transcription of roughly 0.45 to 1 ug RNA was performed with random hexamers. TCR beta CDR3 was amplified by immunoSEQ multiplex PCR. This amplification extended across 54 Vbeta and 13 Jbeta segments. TCRdb analysed the immunoSEQ multiplex PCR reads with MiXCR anew, one entry per CDR3 protein. The table shows about 250,000 distinct CDR3 sequences, with just over 90% occurring only once. Sequenced material: CD4+ T cells from PBMCs. The receptor's source is a human donor with multiple sclerosis.

CDR3 coding DNA: TGTGCCAGCAACCCTCTGGGGCAACTGAACACTGAAGCTTTCTTT. It translates to CASNPLGQLNTEAFF. This rearrangement joins TRBV3-1 to TRBJ1-1, with D possibly being TRBD1 (5 bases). Germline CDR1 is LGHDT and CDR2 is YNNKEL (reference sequence). With 7 bases removed from V and 0 bases from J, the gap between germline ends came to 15 bases. The CDR3 totals 15 residues.